These 22 T cell receptor beta chains share one sample of origin, sequenced in a study of blood T cell repertoires in COVID-19. Sequencing used immunoSEQ multiplex PCR; TCRdb keeps in-frame clones, though not all of them. In the table there are a few hundred thousand clones, nearly 90% of which are singletons. The sequenced sample was peripheral blood. Every receptor here comes from a woman aged 55-75 years with COVID-19, enrolled during active disease.

V and J are TRBV27 and TRBJ2-2; a weak D match, TRBD2 (5 bases). The CDR3 runs to 12 residues. Looked up from germline, CDR1 is MNHEY and CDR2 is SMNVEV (reference sequence). The V end was cut by 6 bases, the J end by 6 bases, with 8 bases between. CDR3 protein: CASRTLAGELFF. The CDR3, as DNA: TGTGCCAGCAGAACACTAGCCGGGGAGCTGTTTTTT.

The V gene is TRBV4-3, the J gene TRBJ2-1, with TRBD2 matching over 9 bases. The CDR3 is 17 amino acids. Germline V lookup: CDR1 LGHNA, CDR2 YSLEER. The junction had 10 bases not matched to a gene; V was cut back by 1 base and J by 6 bases. The DNA for the CDR3 is TGCGCCAGCAGCCAAGGAGTCGTCGCACTAGCGGGCAATGAGCAGTTCTTC. Translated, it gives CASSQGVVALAGNEQFF.

The CDR3 nucleotides read TGTGCCTGGAGTTGGGGACAAATCACCGGGGAGCTGTTTTTT. Protein product: CAWSWGQITGELFF. This chain connects TRBV30 to TRBJ2-2; TRBD1 is a possible D gene (6 bases). Germline V gene sequence: CDR1 GTSNPN, CDR2 SVGIG (reference sequence). The CDR3 is 14 amino acids. V dropped 2 bases and J dropped 4 bases, with 11 bases sitting between them. The full variable domain, rest sourced from reference TRBV30 and TRBJ2-2, is SQTIHQWPATLVQPVGSPLSLECTVEGTSNPNLYWYRQAAGRGLQLLFYSVGIGQISSEVPQNLSASRPQDRQFILSSKKLLLSDSGFYLCAWSWGQITGELFFGEGSRLTVL.

The chain couples TRBV5-1 to TRBJ1-1, with D perhaps matching TRBD1 (5 bases). Germline V gene sequence: CDR1 SGHRS, CDR2 YFSETQ. There are 14 residues in the CDR3. Trimming took 4 bases from V and 5 from J, leaving 15 bases between them. The DNA for the CDR3 is TGCGCCAGCAGCCCACTCCAGGGAGGTACTGAAGCTTTCTTT. Its protein product is CASSPLQGGTEAFF.

The chain combines TRBV6-2 or TRBV6-3 with TRBJ1-5; tentatively, D is TRBD1 (6 bases). Trimming stripped 5 bases from V and 9 bases from J, with 35 bases between. Germline CDR1 reads MNHEY; CDR2 reads SVGEGT. There are 20 residues in the CDR3. Here the CDR3 DNA reads TGTGCCAGCAGTAGCCCTAACCGCCAAGCCCTCAGGGGACCTATCGTGCCCCAGCATTTT. Its translation is CASSSPNRQALRGPIVPQHF.

The V gene is TRBV19, the J gene TRBJ1-5; a possible D gene is TRBD1 (5 bases). The germline gives CDR1 LNHDA, CDR2 SQIVND (reference sequence). The CDR3 covers 13 residues. CDR3 nucleotides: TGTCCAAAGTGGGGGGGTGGCAATCAGCCCCAGCATTTT. Protein sequence: CPKWGGGNQPQHF.

The chain has TRBV4-3 and TRBJ2-3; TRBD1 is a possible D gene (6 bases). Germline V gene sequence: CDR1 LGHNA, CDR2 YSLEER. The CDR3 length is 16 residues. The ends were cut back, 0 bases at V and 4 bases at J, with 14 bases in the middle. CDR3 region: CASSQEVARGADTQYF. CDR3 coding DNA: TGCGCCAGCAGCCAAGAGGTAGCCAGGGGAGCAGATACGCAGTATTTT.

The chain couples TRBV4-2 to TRBJ1-1; D is perhaps TRBD1 (5 bases). V shed 4 bases and J shed 3 bases, with 15 bases lying between them. In germline, CDR1 is LGHNA, CDR2 YNFKEQ. CDR3 length: 15 residues. CDR3 protein: CASSRGLGGDTEAFF. The CDR3 DNA is TGTGCCAGCAGCCGAGGATTGGGGGGGGACACTGAAGCTTTCTTT.

The chain combines TRBV6-6 with TRBJ1-4; perhaps TRBD1 as D (6 bases). The CDR3 has 14 amino acids. Germline V CDR1 and CDR2: MNHNY, SVGAGI (reference sequence). Trimming pared 6 bases from V and 3 bases from J, leaving 11 bases between. The CDR3 DNA reads as TGTGCCAGCAGACCTACAGGGTCTAATGAAAAACTGTTTTTT. It translates to CASRPTGSNEKLFF.

J is TRBJ1-2 and V is TRBV3-1 (or the pseudogene TRBV3-2); TRBD1 matches 9 bases. With V trimmed by 1 base and J by 5 bases, 11 bases remained unmatched. Germline CDR1 is LGHDT and CDR2 is YNNKEL (reference sequence). This CDR3 has 17 amino acids. The CDR3 protein is CASSQGTGTGWLYGYTF. CDR3 nucleotide sequence: TGTGCCAGCAGCCAAGGAACCGGGACAGGGTGGCTGTATGGCTACACCTTC.

The J gene is TRBJ2-7, the V gene TRBV7-3; a weak D match, TRBD2 (7 bases). The length of the CDR3 is 15 residues. The germline CDR1 and CDR2 sequences are SGHTA and FQGTGA. V was trimmed by 5 bases and J by 3 bases, leaving 17 bases between them. The CDR3 DNA is TGTGCCAGCAGCAGAAGAGGGGGGGCCAACTACGAGCAGTACTTC. Translating gives CASSRRGGANYEQYF.

The rearrangement joins TRBV5-6 to TRBJ1-6; 10 nucleotides agree with TRBD1. This CDR3 contains 18 residues. Per the germline V gene, CDR1 is SGHDT and CDR2 is YYEEEE. With V trimmed by 0 bases and J by 7 bases, 10 bases remained unmatched. Here the CDR3 reads CASSLGLGTGAGNSPLHF. CDR3 nucleotide sequence: TGTGCCAGCAGCTTGGGGTTAGGGACAGGGGCTGGAAATTCACCCCTCCACTTT.

This chain joins TRBV5-4 and TRBJ2-7; D is possibly TRBD2 (6 bases). V lost 5 bases and J 5 bases, leaving 14 bases between the germline ends. The germline V gene encodes CDR1 SGHNT and CDR2 YYREEE (reference sequence). The CDR3 loop spans 13 amino acids. The CDR3 protein is CASRVEGNDEQYF. Written as DNA, the CDR3 is TGTGCCAGCAGGGTGGAGGGGAACGACGAGCAGTACTTC.

The genes are TRBV3-1 (or the pseudogene TRBV3-2) and TRBJ1-4, with D possibly TRBD1 on 5 matching bases. CDR1 is LGHDT, CDR2 YNNKEL, per germline (reference sequence). Trimming took off 6 bases at V and 1 base at J, with 9 bases between the two ends. This CDR3 contains 14 residues. The CDR3 bases are TGTGCCAGCAGTCAGGGTATAACTAATGAAAAACTGTTTTTT. Its protein is CASSQGITNEKLFF.

CDR3 residues: CATSRGGQGHQPQHF. The DNA for the CDR3 is TGTGCCACCAGCAGAGGGGGACAGGGCCATCAGCCCCAGCATTTT. The chain recombines TRBV15 with TRBJ1-5; TRBD1 agrees at 9 bases. The CDR3 contains 15 residues. Germline CDR1 is LNHNV and CDR2 is YYDKDF (reference sequence). J gave up 5 bases and V 1 base, and 3 bases lay outside the gene matches.

The chain couples TRBV19 to TRBJ1-3; 9 bases fit TRBD1. CDR1 is LNHDA and CDR2 is SQIVND in the germline V gene (reference sequence). V lost 5 bases to trimming and J lost 0 bases; unmatched junction nucleotides: 11. The CDR3 contains 18 residues. The CDR3 reads CASSLAGTGTYSGNTIYF. The CDR3 DNA reads as TGTGCCAGTAGTCTCGCCGGGACAGGGACCTACTCTGGAAACACCATATATTTT.

DNA for the CDR3: TGTGCCAGCTCACCGGACAGGATCACCCCTAACTATGGCTACACCTTC. It codes for CASSPDRITPNYGYTF. The genes are TRBV18 and TRBJ1-2; TRBD1 matches at 7 bases. The CDR3 runs 16 residues. V gave up 3 bases and J gave up 0 bases; unmatched junction bases: 7. Germline V gene data show CDR1 as KGHSH and CDR2 as LQKENI.

The V call is TRBV5-1, the J call TRBJ2-5; D gene uncertain. The CDR3 length is 13 residues. Germline V lookup: CDR1 SGHRS, CDR2 YFSETQ. Trimming took off 1 base at V and 0 bases at J, with 4 bases between the two ends. CDR3 protein: CASSLHYQETQYF. The CDR3 DNA sequence: TGCGCCAGCAGCTTGCATTACCAAGAGACCCAGTACTTC. The variable domain in full, with the rest retrieved from reference TRBV5-1 and TRBJ2-5, is KAGVTQTPRYLIKTRGQQVTLSCSPISGHRSVSWYQQTPGQGLQFLFEYFSETQRNKGNFPGRFSGRQFSNSRSEMNVSTLELGDSALYLCASSLHYQETQYFGPGTRLLVL.

This clone was seen just once. The chain recombines TRBV4-3 with TRBJ2-5; 12 bases agree with TRBD2. The CDR3 runs 17 residues. J was trimmed by 1 base and V by 0 bases; bases with no gene match: 3. The germline V gene encodes CDR1 LGHNA and CDR2 YSLEER. The CDR3 nucleotides read TGCGCCAGCAGCCAAGAGACTAGCGGGGGATCCCAAGAGACCCAGTACTTC. It is translated as CASSQETSGGSQETQYF.

CDR3 protein: CASSVASTGGRTEAFF. CDR3 DNA sequence: TGTGCCAGCAGCGTAGCTAGCACAGGGGGACGGACTGAAGCTTTCTTT. The chain employs TRBV9 and TRBJ1-1; 8 nucleotides match TRBD1. The CDR3 is 16 residues long. Germline V gene lookup returns CDR1 SGDLS and CDR2 YYNGEE. V gave up 0 bases and J gave up 5 bases; unmatched junction bases: 9.

V usage is TRBV30 and J usage is TRBJ1-5; TRBD1 matches at 7 bases. CDR3 size: 15 residues. J was trimmed by 4 bases and V by 5 bases; bases with no gene match: 11. Germline lookup yields CDR1 GTSNPN and CDR2 SVGIG (reference sequence). The CDR3 bases are TGTGCCTGGGGGACAGTTAGCCGGGGGAATCAGCCCCAGCATTTT. Protein product: CAWGTVSRGNQPQHF. Together with reference TRBV30 and TRBJ1-5, the CDR3 gives the full variable domain: SQTIHQWPATLVQPVGSPLSLECTVEGTSNPNLYWYRQAAGRGLQLLFYSVGIGQISSEVPQNLSASRPQDRQFILSSKKLLLSDSGFYLCAWGTVSRGNQPQHFGDGTRLSIL.

The chain combines TRBV18 with TRBJ1-2, with a possible D match to TRBD1 (6 bases). The CDR3 is 15 residues long. From germline, CDR1 is KGHSH and CDR2 LQKENI. V gave up 3 bases and J gave up 0 bases, with 11 bases separating them. The CDR3 region is CASSPETGANYGYTF. CDR3 nucleotide sequence: TGTGCCAGCTCACCGGAGACAGGTGCTAACTATGGCTACACCTTC. Full variable domain (missing parts from reference TRBV18 and TRBJ1-2): NAGVMQNPRHLVRRRGQEARLRCSPMKGHSHVYWYRQLPEEGLKFMVYLQKENIIDESGMPKERFSAEFPKEGPSILRIQQVVRGDSAAYFCASSPETGANYGYTFGSGTRLTVV.